The 14 T cell receptor beta chains given below trace back to one sample, sequenced in a study of early stage breast cancer tumors. Produced via immunoSEQ multiplex PCR; TCRdb's table is partial and in-frame only. Found here are several thousand clones, almost 70% of them singletons; the top ten hold about a tenth. The sequenced sample was breast tumor tissue. These TCRs come from a person in their sixties with breast cancer.

The rearrangement joins TRBV2 to TRBJ2-1; no clear D. The V gene's germline CDR1 is SNHLY and CDR2 FYNNEI. This CDR3 comprises 13 residues. V lost 7 bases and J 6 bases, leaving 13 bases between the germline ends. CDR3 in DNA: TGTGCCAGCACCACCGACTGGATCAATGAGCAGTTCTTC. It is translated as CASTTDWINEQFF.

The chain has TRBV29-1 and TRBJ2-1; 9 nucleotides line up with TRBD2. The CDR3 spans 14 residues. Trimming cost V 6 bases and J 5 bases; bases outside gene matches: 8. The V gene's germline CDR1 is SQVTM and CDR2 ANQGSEA. The CDR3 region has the DNA TGCAGCGTCCTCGAGCGGGGGGCCAACAATGAGCAGTTCTTC. As protein: CSVLERGANNEQFF.

The chain has TRBV5-1 and TRBJ2-2; D gene ambiguous. The germline V gene encodes CDR1 SGHRS and CDR2 YFSETQ. The CDR3 extends over 14 amino acids. V lost 2 bases and J 8 bases, leaving 13 bases between the germline ends. The CDR3 sequence: CASSFEYLEGELFF. The CDR3 bases are TGCGCCAGCAGCTTCGAGTATTTGGAGGGGGAGCTGTTTTTT.

The CDR3 nucleotides read TGTGCCAGCAGCTCGGACAGGGGCCTTCACACCGGGGAGCTGTTTTTT. Residues: CASSSDRGLHTGELFF. The chain employs TRBV5-8 and TRBJ2-2; 9 bases line up with TRBD1. The CDR3 covers 16 residues. V lost 3 bases to trimming and J lost 3 bases; unmatched junction nucleotides: 6. Germline V gene lookup returns CDR1 SGHTS and CDR2 YDEGEE. The variable domain in full, with the rest retrieved from reference TRBV5-8 and TRBJ2-2, is EAGVTQSPTHLIKTRGQQATLRCSPISGHTSVYWYQQALGLGLQFLLWYDEGEERNRGNFPPRFSGRQFPNYSSELNVNALELEDSALYLCASSSDRGLHTGELFFGEGSRLTVL.

The V and J genes are TRBV29-1 and TRBJ2-1; possibly TRBD1 for D (6 bases). Germline CDR1 is SQVTM and CDR2 is ANQGSEA. This CDR3 has 13 amino acids. V lost 4 bases, J lost 4 bases, and 11 bases lay in between. The DNA for the CDR3 is TGCAGCGTTGGAGGGGGATCTTACAATGAGCAGTTCTTC. Its translation: CSVGGGSYNEQFF.

The genes are TRBV5-1 and TRBJ2-5, with D possibly matching TRBD1 (5 bases). Trimming pared 0 bases from V and 4 bases from J, leaving 7 bases between. The CDR3 consists of 13 residues. Germline V CDR1 and CDR2: SGHRS, YFSETQ. The DNA of the CDR3 is TGCGCCAGCAGCTTGGGACAGTCAGAGACCCAGTACTTC. Residues: CASSLGQSETQYF.

V is TRBV7-3 and J is TRBJ2-6; TRBD1 matches at 9 bases. Germline values: CDR1 SGHTA, CDR2 FQGTGA. The trim removed 6 bases at V and 8 bases at J, leaving 5 bases unmatched. The CDR3 contains 14 residues. In DNA, the CDR3 is TGTGCCAGCAGTGGACAGGGGCAGCCCAACGTCCTGACTTTC. This sequence encodes CASSGQGQPNVLTF.

This clone turned up a few times. The chain combines TRBV5-5 with TRBJ1-1, with D hard to call. Deletions cut 4 bases from V and 2 bases from J, with 21 bases between. This CDR3 is built from 17 residues. Germline CDR1 and CDR2: SGHKS and YYEKEE (reference sequence). The CDR3 bases are TGTGCCAGCAGCGCTACAACTTCCGGGCCTACAAACACTGAAGCTTTCTTT. Amino acids: CASSATTSGPTNTEAFF.

The chain employs TRBV5-5 and TRBJ2-3, with 10 bases fitting TRBD2. Per germline, CDR1 SGHKS and CDR2 YYEKEE (reference sequence). Losses at the gene ends were 5 bases for V and 2 bases for J; bases not matched to a gene: 11. This CDR3 is built from 17 residues. For the CDR3, the DNA is TGTGCCAGCAGGGCCGGGACTAGCGACTCCCCCACAGATACGCAGTATTTT. Encoded protein: CASRAGTSDSPTDTQYF.

This clone has only one observation. CDR3 in DNA: TGTGCCTGGAGGCCACGGACGGGCAGATTTAATTCACCCCTCCACTTT. This encodes CAWRPRTGRFNSPLHF. The J gene is TRBJ1-6, the V gene TRBV30; D gene uncertain. The ends were cut back, 3 bases at V and 6 bases at J, with 18 bases in the middle. The CDR3 covers 16 residues. Germline CDR1 GTSNPN, CDR2 SVGIG (reference sequence).

This clone was picked up a small number of times. The chain is built from TRBV30 and TRBJ2-1; 9 bases map to TRBD2. J gave up 7 bases and V 7 bases, and 11 bases lay outside the gene matches. CDR1 GTSNPN and CDR2 SVGIG come from the germline V gene (reference sequence). The CDR3 has 14 amino acids. The CDR3 sequence: CAFRLSGSSNEQFF. As DNA, the CDR3 is TGTGCCTTCCGCCTTAGCGGGAGCAGTAATGAGCAGTTCTTC.

This clone qualifies as large. This sequence joins TRBV5-4 and TRBJ1-1, with TRBD1 matching over 8 bases. This CDR3 region has 15 residues. The V gene end was trimmed by 0 bases and the J gene end by 1 base; junction bases not matched to a gene: 2. Per the germline V gene, CDR1 is SGHNT and CDR2 is YYREEE (reference sequence). CDR3 nucleotides: TGTGCCAGCAGCTTGGGTGGACAGGGGAACACTGAAGCTTTCTTT. This encodes CASSLGGQGNTEAFF.

This clone was counted only a few times. J is TRBJ2-1 and V is TRBV11-3; D is undetermined. The CDR3 is 14 amino acids. V lost 5 bases to trimming and J lost 3 bases, with 11 bases between them. Germline V gives CDR1 SGHNT, CDR2 YENEEA. The CDR3 DNA reads as TGTGCCAGCAGCCCCTCCCCCGACTACAATGAGCAGTTCTTC. It translates to CASSPSPDYNEQFF.

V gene TRBV7-2 combines with J gene TRBJ2-4, with D hard to call. This CDR3 is built from 14 residues. Germline CDR1 SGHTA, CDR2 FQGNSA. V was shortened by 1 base and J by 7 bases, with 11 bases between the two germline ends. The CDR3 coding sequence is TGTGCCAGCAGCTTAGACGGCGTGCGGAACATTCAGTACTTC. Its translation: CASSLDGVRNIQYF.